The T cell receptor (beta chain) described here comes from a study of T-cell reconstitution after alpha-beta-depleted transplantation in children. Unique molecular identifiers tagged the TCRbeta library. One entry per CDR3 protein, called by TCRdb with MiXCR from the PCR reads. The table records about 270,000 distinct CDR3 sequences, 9.9% of them present only once. The specimen comprised PBMCs from the stem cell graft donor, sampled from the stem cell graft. The sequence was collected from a human donor who donated a stem cell graft to a child with SCID.

The CDR3 DNA sequence: TGCAGCGCCGTAGGGTGGGACAGGGACAATGAGCAGTTCTTC. Protein: CSAVGWDRDNEQFF. The chain joins TRBV29-1 to TRBJ2-1; 9 bases fit TRBD1. Unmatched junction bases numbered 9, after V lost 7 bases and J lost 5 bases. The V gene's germline CDR1 is SQVTM and CDR2 ANQGSEA. This CDR3 has 14 amino acids.